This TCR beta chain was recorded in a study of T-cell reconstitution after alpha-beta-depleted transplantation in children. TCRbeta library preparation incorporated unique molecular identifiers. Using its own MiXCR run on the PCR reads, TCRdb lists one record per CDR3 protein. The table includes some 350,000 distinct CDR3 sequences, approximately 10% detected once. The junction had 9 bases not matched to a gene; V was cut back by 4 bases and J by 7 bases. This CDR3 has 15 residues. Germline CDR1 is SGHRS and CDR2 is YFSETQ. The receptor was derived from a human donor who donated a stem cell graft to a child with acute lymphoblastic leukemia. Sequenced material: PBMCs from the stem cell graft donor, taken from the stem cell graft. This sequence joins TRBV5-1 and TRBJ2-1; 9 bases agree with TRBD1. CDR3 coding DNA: TGCGCCAGCAGCCCGGGGACAGGGACCGGGAATGAGCAGTTCTTC. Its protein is CASSPGTGTGNEQFF. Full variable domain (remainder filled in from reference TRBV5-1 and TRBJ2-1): KAGVTQTPRYLIKTRGQQVTLSCSPISGHRSVSWYQQTPGQGLQFLFEYFSETQRNKGNFPGRFSGRQFSNSRSEMNVSTLELGDSALYLCASSPGTGTGNEQFFGPGTRLTVL.